The rows below give T cell receptor beta chains drawn from one sample of a study of graft-versus-host responses after intestinal transplantation. TCRdb's copy holds only in-frame clones and misses some; the assay was immunoSEQ multiplex PCR. The repertoire includes around 15,000 clones, approximately 30% of them detected once, and about 4% sits in the top ten. Specimen: alloreactive CD4+ T cells from a mixed lymphocyte reaction culture, collected before intestinal transplant. All receptors derive from a human patient who received an intestinal transplant. CDR3s include the opening cysteine and the closing phenylalanine or tryptophan. Each record gives: V gene, D gene, J gene, clone size, CDR3 protein, CDR3 DNA. The D gene is left open where the match is weak. Expanded clones get a size class; other rows say once, few or many, or leave the size out.

>TRBV2|TRBD2|TRBJ2-1|few
CASRTSGINEQFF
TGTGCCAGCAGGACTAGCGGGATTAATGAGCAGTTCTTC
>TRBV19|.|TRBJ2-2|few
CASKNFRNTGELFF
TGTGCCAGTAAAAACTTCCGGAACACCGGGGAGCTGTTTTTT
>TRBV6-8|.|TRBJ1-1|few
CASSDLREAFF
TGTGCCAGCAGTGATCTCCGTGAAGCTTTCTTT
>TRBV7-3|TRBD2|TRBJ2-3|.
CASSLYTSGTDTQYF
TGTGCCAGCAGCTTATATACTAGCGGCACAGATACGCAGTATTTT
>TRBV5-4|.|TRBJ1-2|.
CASSLASGFNYGYTF
TGTGCCAGCAGCTTGGCGTCAGGGTTTAACTATGGCTACACCTTC
>TRBV11-2|.|TRBJ2-7|.
CASSAHYYEQYF
TGTGCCAGCAGCGCACATTACTACGAGCAGTACTTC
>TRBV6-8|.|TRBJ1-1|.
CASSSHRVRNTEAFF
TGTGCCAGCAGCTCCCACAGGGTTAGGAACACTGAAGCTTTCTTT
>TRBV19|.|TRBJ1-5|once
CASSLVLTNQPQHF
TGTGCCAGTAGCCTGGTACTGACCAATCAGCCCCAGCATTTT
>TRBV18|.|TRBJ1-4|.
CASSGTPTNEKLFF
TGTGCCAGCTCAGGGACGCCAACTAATGAAAAACTGTTTTTT
>TRBV30|.|TRBJ1-6|few
CACTLLHRNSPLHF
TGTGCCTGTACCCTTCTGCATAGGAATTCACCCCTCCACTTT
>TRBV2|TRBD2|TRBJ2-3|.
CASTRLAAHTDTQYF
TGTGCCAGCACCCGACTAGCGGCGCACACAGATACGCAGTATTTT
>TRBV7-3|.|TRBJ1-2|few
CASSLDPRQASNYGYTF
TGTGCCAGCAGCTTAGATCCCAGACAGGCCTCTAACTATGGCTACACCTTC
>TRBV6-5|.|TRBJ2-7|.
CASKSGTRVSYEQYF
TGTGCCAGCAAAAGCGGGACACGAGTATCCTACGAGCAGTACTTC
>TRBV7-6|.|TRBJ2-5|.
CASSFQETQYF
TGTGCCAGCAGCTTCCAAGAGACCCAGTACTTC
>TRBV5-1|.|TRBJ2-5|.
CASSFSGLLETQYF
TGCGCCAGCAGCTTCTCGGGTCTTTTAGAGACCCAGTACTTC
>TRBV6-5|.|TRBJ1-6|medium-sized
CASSLGFSPLHF
TGTGCCAGCAGTTTAGGGTTTTCACCCCTCCACTTT
>TRBV6-1|TRBD2|TRBJ2-3|.
CASSDSPTSGSTDTQYF
TGTGCCAGCAGTGATTCCCCGACTAGCGGGAGTACAGATACGCAGTATTTT
>TRBV6-1|.|TRBJ1-2|.
CASSDRTAGYTF
TGTGCCAGCAGTGATCGGACCGCGGGCTACACCTTC
>TRBV10-1|.|TRBJ2-3|medium-sized
CASRPNSPDTQYF
TGCGCCAGCAGACCAAACTCGCCAGATACGCAGTATTTT
>TRBV13|TRBD2|TRBJ2-3|.
CASSLGTSGGATDTQYF
TGTGCCAGCAGCTTAGGGACTAGCGGGGGAGCTACAGATACGCAGTATTTT
>TRBV6-5|TRBD1|TRBJ1-2|.
CASSYSADRRDGYTF
TGTGCCAGCAGTTACTCCGCGGACAGGAGGGATGGCTACACCTTC
>TRBV5-4|TRBD2|TRBJ2-3|few
CASSLVITSEGDTQYF
TGTGCCAGCAGCTTGGTTATCACTAGCGAAGGAGATACGCAGTATTTT
>TRBV11-3|.|TRBJ1-5|.
CASSLAGAGNQPQHF
TGTGCCAGCAGCTTAGCGGGGGCAGGCAATCAGCCCCAGCATTTT
>TRBV7-6|TRBD2|TRBJ2-7|.
CASSLCTSGSCEQYF
TGTGCCAGCAGCTTATGTACTAGCGGGAGTTGTGAGCAGTACTTC
>TRBV19|TRBD2|TRBJ2-3|medium-sized
CASSIIPAGGPDTQYF
TGTGCCAGTAGTATCATACCAGCGGGGGGGCCGGATACGCAGTATTTT
>TRBV11-2|TRBD1|TRBJ1-2|.
CASSLKPAGTDGYTF
TGTGCCAGCAGCTTAAAACCAGCCGGGACAGACGGCTACACCTTC
>TRBV4-2|.|TRBJ1-6|.
CASSQERQGNSPLHF
TGTGCCAGCAGCCAAGAGAGGCAGGGGAATTCACCCCTCCACTTT
>TRBV5-4|.|TRBJ2-1|few
CASSPPIIGQGLNEQFF
TGTGCCAGCAGCCCCCCAATAATAGGGCAGGGTCTGAATGAGCAGTTCTTC
>TRBV7-2|TRBD1|TRBJ2-4|few
CASSATGGLNIQYF
TGTGCCAGCAGCGCAACAGGGGGCTTAAACATTCAGTACTTC
>TRBV4-1|.|TRBJ1-1|.
CASSPPERGDTEAFF
TGCGCCAGCAGCCCACCCGAAAGGGGAGACACTGAAGCTTTCTTT
>TRBV6-1|TRBD2|TRBJ2-2|once
CASSELAGGPGELFF
TGTGCCAGCAGTGAACTAGCGGGAGGGCCCGGGGAGCTGTTTTTT
>TRBV6-6|.|TRBJ1-2|.
CASRTQSYYGYTF
TGTGCCAGCAGGACACAGTCCTACTATGGCTACACCTTC
>TRBV6-1|.|TRBJ2-7|.
CASSPRDYEQYF
TGTGCCAGCAGCCCCCGGGACTACGAGCAGTACTTC
>TRBV6-6|.|TRBJ2-1|.
CASSPDNAMYNEQFF
TGTGCCAGCAGTCCCGACAACGCGATGTACAATGAGCAGTTCTTC
>TRBV10-1|.|TRBJ2-3|few
CAEQGRLMRTQYF
TGCGCCGAGCAAGGGAGGCTAATGAGGACGCAGTATTTT
>TRBV30|.|TRBJ2-1|few
CAWRSGRIPFF
TGTGCCTGGAGGTCAGGACGGATCCCCTTCTTC
>TRBV5-1|.|TRBJ2-2|once
CASSLDMGAGELFF
TGCGCCAGCAGCTTGGATATGGGCGCCGGGGAGCTGTTTTTT
>TRBV7-9|TRBD2|TRBJ2-7|medium-sized
CASSLLAGGHEQYF
TGTGCCAGCAGCTTACTAGCGGGGGGCCACGAGCAGTACTTC